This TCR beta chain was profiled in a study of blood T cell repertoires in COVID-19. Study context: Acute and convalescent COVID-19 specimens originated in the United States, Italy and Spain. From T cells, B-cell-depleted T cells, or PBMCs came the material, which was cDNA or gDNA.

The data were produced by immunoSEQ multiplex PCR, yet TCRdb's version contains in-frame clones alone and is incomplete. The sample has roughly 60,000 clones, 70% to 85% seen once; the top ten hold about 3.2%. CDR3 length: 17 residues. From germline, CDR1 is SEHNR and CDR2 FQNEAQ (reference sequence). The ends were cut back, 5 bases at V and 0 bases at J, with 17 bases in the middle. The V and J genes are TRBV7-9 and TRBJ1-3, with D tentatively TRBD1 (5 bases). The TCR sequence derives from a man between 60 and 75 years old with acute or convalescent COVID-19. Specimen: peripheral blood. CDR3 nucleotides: TGTGCCAGCAGCCGATCCCTTCGGGGGAGCTCTGGAAACACCATATATTTT. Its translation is CASSRSLRGSSGNTIYF. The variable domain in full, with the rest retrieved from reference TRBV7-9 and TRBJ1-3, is DTGVSQNPRHKITKRGQNVTFRCDPISEHNRLYWYRQTLGQGPEFLTYFQNEAQLEKSRLLSDRFSAERPKGSFSTLEIQRTEQGDSAMYLCASSRSLRGSSGNTIYFGEGSWLTVV.